These T cell receptor beta chains were read from a single sample in a study of blood T cell repertoires in COVID-19. Some clones are missing from TCRdb's copy, which holds only in-frame ones; the method was immunoSEQ multiplex PCR. The sample lists 150,000 to 200,000 clones, nearly 90% seen once, with 1.9% in the top ten. Sequenced material: peripheral blood. Every receptor here comes from a man in his late teens or twenties who had recovered from COVID-19. Both conserved end residues are part of each CDR3. A D gene is named only where the DNA matches it firmly. The size field is filled for only some rows; it gives once, few, many or a size class.

CDR3aa,CDR3nt,v_gene,d_gene,abundance,j_gene
CASSLGLAGGNEQFF,TGCGCCAGCAGCCTTGGGCTAGCGGGAGGGAATGAGCAGTTCTTC,TRBV4-3,TRBD2,-,TRBJ2-1
CASSLVRYEQYF,TGTGCCAGCAGTTTAGTTCGGTACGAGCAGTACTTC,TRBV28,-,-,TRBJ2-7
CASSWAPNTEAFF,TGTGCCAGCAGCTGGGCCCCGAACACTGAAGCTTTCTTT,TRBV7-9,-,few,TRBJ1-1
CAISESGQGRTDTQYF,TGTGCCATCAGTGAGTCGGGACAGGGGCGCACAGATACGCAGTATTTT,TRBV10-3,TRBD1,-,TRBJ2-3
CASSQDILGQGAGGYTF,TGCGCCAGCAGCCAAGATATACTTGGACAGGGGGCAGGCGGCTACACCTTC,TRBV4-3,TRBD1,few,TRBJ1-2
CASSKGGSLDLASYEQYF,TGTGCCAGCAGCAAGGGTGGTTCGTTGGACCTAGCCTCCTACGAGCAGTACTTC,TRBV21-1,-,-,TRBJ2-7
CASSQQGNTEAFF,TGTGCCAGCAGCCAACAGGGGAACACTGAAGCTTTCTTT,TRBV7-6,-,-,TRBJ1-1
CASSLAPETGDGTDTQYF,TGTGCCAGCAGCTTAGCGCCCGAGACAGGGGATGGCACAGATACGCAGTATTTT,TRBV7-8,TRBD1,-,TRBJ2-3
CASSPTLIGQTGELFF,TGTGCCAGCAGCCCTACGTTGATAGGACAGACCGGGGAGCTGTTTTTT,TRBV7-3,-,-,TRBJ2-2
CATSSASGSYEQFF,TGTGCCACCAGTTCGGCTAGCGGGAGCTATGAGCAGTTCTTC,TRBV24-1,TRBD2,-,TRBJ2-1
CASSDRASTDTQYF,TGTGCCAGCAGCGACAGGGCTAGCACAGATACGCAGTATTTT,TRBV9,-,-,TRBJ2-3
CASSWKTDYGYTF,TGTGCCAGCAGCTGGAAGACTGACTATGGCTACACCTTC,TRBV5-8,-,-,TRBJ1-2
CASSQSRDREEGYTF,TGTGCCAGCTCACAAAGCCGGGACAGGGAAGAGGGCTACACCTTC,TRBV18,TRBD1,-,TRBJ1-2
CASSLIASGEQFF,TGTGCCAGCAGCTTAATCGCGTCAGGTGAGCAGTTCTTC,TRBV7-9,-,-,TRBJ2-1
CASSSSTGANYGYTF,TGTGCCAGCAGCTCCTCGACAGGAGCTAACTATGGCTACACCTTC,TRBV3-1/TRBV3-2,-,few,TRBJ1-2
CATSDSGNTEAFF,TGTGCCACCAGTGATTCGGGGAACACTGAAGCTTTCTTT,TRBV24-1,-,-,TRBJ1-1
CASSLGGTGGNQPQHF,TGTGCCAGCAGCTTAGGAGGGACAGGGGGGAATCAGCCCCAGCATTTT,TRBV7-6,TRBD1,-,TRBJ1-5
CASTLNYAGGNGYTF,TGCGCCAGCACCCTCAATTACGCAGGGGGCAATGGCTACACCTTC,TRBV5-1,TRBD1,few,TRBJ1-2
CASSQAAGGGDTQYF,TGCGCCAGCAGCCAAGCCGCGGGGGGAGGAGATACGCAGTATTTT,TRBV4-3,TRBD2,-,TRBJ2-3
CASSPETGPGELFF,TGCGCCAGCAGCCCCGAGACAGGGCCCGGGGAGCTGTTTTTT,TRBV5-1,TRBD1,-,TRBJ2-2
CASSLTGPKKEKLFF,TGTGCCAGCAGCCTTACAGGGCCCAAAAAGGAAAAACTGTTTTTT,TRBV28,-,-,TRBJ1-4
CASSQGLAADTQYF,TGTGCCAGCAGCCAGGGACTAGCGGCAGATACGCAGTATTTT,TRBV5-4,TRBD2,-,TRBJ2-3
CASRPRSPNSPLHF,TGTGCCAGCAGGCCTAGGTCACCGAATTCACCCCTCCACTTT,TRBV2,-,-,TRBJ1-6
CASRGTVEAFF,TGCGCCAGCAGAGGGACAGTTGAAGCTTTCTTT,TRBV5-1,TRBD1,few,TRBJ1-1
CASSTRGTGTRRNYGYTF,TGCGCCAGCAGCACTCGAGGCACAGGGACTAGACGTAACTATGGCTACACCTTC,TRBV5-1,-,once,TRBJ1-2
CSSWDRDEQYF,TGCAGCTCGTGGGACAGGGACGAGCAGTACTTC,TRBV29-1,TRBD1,-,TRBJ2-7
CATSEGAGNTIYF,TGTGCCACCAGTGAGGGGGCCGGAAACACCATATATTTT,TRBV24-1,-,-,TRBJ1-3
CASSRFRTGGETQYF,TGTGCCAGCAGTCGATTCAGGACAGGAGGAGAGACCCAGTACTTC,TRBV28,TRBD1,few,TRBJ2-5
CASSLRTSGGYNEQFF,TGTGCCAGCAGCTTGCGGACTAGCGGGGGGTACAATGAGCAGTTCTTC,TRBV5-4,TRBD2,-,TRBJ2-1
CASSLSGSGETQYF,TGTGCCAGCAGCCTTAGCGGGAGTGGAGAGACCCAGTACTTC,TRBV7-3,TRBD2,-,TRBJ2-5
CASRPWAGAKNIQYF,TGTGCCAGCAGACCCTGGGCGGGGGCCAAAAACATTCAGTACTTC,TRBV5-6,-,-,TRBJ2-4
CSASQGGTKNIQYF,TGCAGTGCTAGTCAAGGGGGAACCAAAAACATTCAGTACTTC,TRBV20-1,-,-,TRBJ2-4
CASSPWPNRDQETQYF,TGTGCCAGCAGTCCCTGGCCTAACAGGGACCAAGAGACCCAGTACTTC,TRBV28,-,-,TRBJ2-5
CASSLVGDTGGGYTF,TGTGCCAGCAGTTTAGTTGGGGACACGGGAGGAGGCTACACCTTC,TRBV27,-,-,TRBJ1-2
CASSFLTGTDSVGETQYF,TGTGCCAGCAGTTTTTTAACAGGGACGGACAGTGTCGGGGAGACCCAGTACTTC,TRBV28,-,-,TRBJ2-5
CASNLGGSYNEQFF,TGTGCCAGCAATCTAGGCGGTTCCTACAATGAGCAGTTCTTC,TRBV28,-,once,TRBJ2-1
CASSQDRGTRSYEQYF,TGCGCCAGCAGCCAAGATCGCGGGACGCGGAGCTACGAGCAGTACTTC,TRBV4-3,-,-,TRBJ2-7
CASSLGGSSYEQYF,TGCGCCAGCAGCTTGGGCGGGAGCTCCTACGAGCAGTACTTC,TRBV5-1,TRBD2,-,TRBJ2-7
CASSPGTGRRNTIYF,TGTGCCAGCAGTCCGGGGACAGGGCGCCGAAACACCATATATTTT,TRBV25-1,TRBD1,-,TRBJ1-3
CASSDRTGYRPDYGYTF,TGTGCCAGCAGCGATCGGACAGGGTACCGCCCGGACTATGGCTACACCTTC,TRBV9,TRBD1,-,TRBJ1-2
CASKSTLAGFNEQFF,TGTGCCAGCAAATCGACCTTAGCGGGATTTAATGAGCAGTTCTTC,TRBV28,TRBD2,-,TRBJ2-1